This passage covers 24 T cell receptor beta chains from one sample sequenced in a study of molecular identifiers for immune sequencing clone quantification. TCRdb itself ran the PCR reads through MiXCR, one entry per CDR3 protein. The sample has over 85,000 distinct CDR3 sequences, about a third seen once; the top ten hold roughly 9.7%. Material for sequencing was naive CD8+ T cells from blood, with Jurkat cell RNA spiked in. Subset reported: FACS-sorted CD8+CD4-CCR7+CD45RA+ naive T cells. The receptors derive from a human donor in good health. Some libraries in this study had Jurkat cell RNA spiked in.

This clonotype was detected a few times. This sequence joins TRBV6-6 and TRBJ1-5; D call uncertain. Trimming stripped 8 bases from V and 4 bases from J, with 9 bases between. The CDR3 sequence is 12 residues long. Germline CDR1 and CDR2: MNHNY and SVGAGI (reference sequence). The CDR3 coding sequence is TGTGCCAGCCGTCCCTCAAATCAGCCCCAGCATTTT. Its protein product is CASRPSNQPQHF.

The chain couples TRBV4-2 to TRBJ2-3, with 10 bases identical to TRBD2. Germline V CDR1 and CDR2: LGHNA, YNFKEQ. With V trimmed by 0 bases and J by 4 bases, 13 bases remained unmatched. This CDR3 is built from 19 residues. CDR3 coding DNA: TGTGCCAGCAGCCAAGATCTTACGGGCCTAGCGGGAGTGGCAGATACGCAGTATTTT. It encodes CASSQDLTGLAGVADTQYF.

This clonotype was recorded a few times. This chain uses TRBV7-9 with TRBJ2-5; D is undetermined. The CDR3 totals 12 residues. V was shortened by 2 bases and J by 5 bases, with 6 bases between the two germline ends. Germline CDR1 reads SEHNR; CDR2 reads FQNEAQ (reference sequence). The chain's CDR3 is CASSLYLETQYF. The CDR3, as DNA: TGTGCCAGCAGCTTATATTTGGAGACCCAGTACTTC.

CDR3 amino acids: CASSFPRDGDQETQYF. CDR3 in DNA: TGTGCCAGCAGTTTCCCCCGAGACGGGGACCAAGAGACCCAGTACTTC. The rearrangement links TRBV28 to TRBJ2-5; D possibly corresponds to TRBD2 (5 bases). Deletions cut 3 bases from V and 0 bases from J, with 14 bases between. The CDR3 loop spans 16 amino acids. CDR1 and CDR2 from the germline V gene are MDHEN and SYDVKM.

The V gene is TRBV7-8, the J gene TRBJ2-7, with 8 bases matching TRBD2. The CDR3 extends over 15 amino acids. The V segment lost 5 bases and the J segment 2 bases; nucleotides outside the gene matches: 8. Per germline, CDR1 SGHVS and CDR2 FQNEAQ. As DNA, the CDR3 is TGTGCCAGCAGCGAAGGGACTAGACCCACCTACGAGCAGTACTTC. Translation gives CASSEGTRPTYEQYF.

This chain joins TRBV24-1 and TRBJ2-2; possible D gene TRBD1, 5 bases. The CDR3 is 13 amino acids. Trimming left V 6 bases short and J 3 bases short, with 7 bases between. Per germline, CDR1 KGHDR and CDR2 SFDVKD. The CDR3 DNA is TGTGCCACCAGTACAGGACACACCGGGGAGCTGTTTTTT. Residues: CATSTGHTGELFF.

On this clonotype itself: Being one base from a much bigger clone, this may be a read error. V is TRBV28 and J is TRBJ2-3; D gene unclear. This CDR3 is 11 amino acids long. Germline loops: CDR1 MDHEN, CDR2 SYDVKM. V lost 3 bases, J lost 10 bases, and 8 bases lay in between. The CDR3: CASSLDDAQYF. CDR3 bases: TGTGCCAGCAGTTTGGATGATGCGCAGTATTTT. Based on the CDR3 plus reference TRBV28 and TRBJ2-3, the full variable domain is DVKVTQSSRYLVKRTGEKVFLECVQDMDHENMFWYRQDPGLGLRLIYFSYDVKMKEKGDIPEGYSVSREKKERFSLILESASTNQTSMYLCASSLDDAQYFGPGTRLTVL.

The sample holds a few counts of this clonotype. The chain carries TRBV7-6 and TRBJ2-7; no reliable D call. The CDR3 runs to 13 residues. Germline CDR1 and CDR2: SGHVS and FNYEAQ. V dropped 5 bases and J dropped 1 base, with 9 bases sitting between them. The CDR3 sequence is CASSHGVSYEQYF. The CDR3 DNA reads as TGTGCCAGCAGCCACGGCGTTTCCTACGAGCAGTACTTC.

This clonotype appeared a few times. The chain carries TRBV7-9 and TRBJ2-3; 10 bases agree with TRBD2. The CDR3 is 16 residues long. Trimming cost V 5 bases and J 4 bases; bases outside gene matches: 9. The germline CDR1 and CDR2 sequences are SEHNR and FQNEAQ (reference sequence). The CDR3 DNA reads TGTGCCAGCAGCCAAACTCTAGCGGGAGTCCCAGATACGCAGTATTTT. It encodes CASSQTLAGVPDTQYF.

The table lists this clonotype with a few counts. The chain has TRBV28 and TRBJ2-5; perhaps TRBD2 as D (6 bases). CDR1 is MDHEN and CDR2 is SYDVKM in the germline V gene. This CDR3 spans 16 amino acids. V was trimmed by 6 bases and J by 0 bases, leaving 17 bases between them. The CDR3 nucleotides read TGTGCCAGCAGAACTCCCGGGACTCTGTACCAAGAGACCCAGTACTTC. Translation: CASRTPGTLYQETQYF. Full variable domain (rest looked up from reference TRBV28 and TRBJ2-5): DVKVTQSSRYLVKRTGEKVFLECVQDMDHENMFWYRQDPGLGLRLIYFSYDVKMKEKGDIPEGYSVSREKKERFSLILESASTNQTSMYLCASRTPGTLYQETQYFGPGTRLLVL.

The rearrangement uses TRBV7-3 and TRBJ2-3, with 8 bases lining up with TRBD2. This CDR3 contains 16 residues. In germline, CDR1 is SGHTA, CDR2 FQGTGA. With 3 bases clipped from V and 4 bases from J, the junction kept 9 bases outside the gene matches. CDR3 protein: CASSLGPLAGPDTQYF. The CDR3 bases are TGTGCCAGCAGCTTGGGACCCCTAGCGGGCCCAGATACGCAGTATTTT.

This clonotype was detected a few times. The chain couples TRBV27 to TRBJ2-7; D is undetermined. Germline CDR1 and CDR2: MNHEY and SMNVEV (reference sequence). V was pared by 2 bases and J by 1 base, with 9 bases between. This CDR3 is 14 amino acids long. CDR3 in DNA: TGTGCCAGCAGTTTAGCGGTAGGGTCCTACGAGCAGTACTTC. Amino acids: CASSLAVGSYEQYF.

Concerning this clonotype itself: It may be a read error: a sequence one base away is much more abundant. This chain connects TRBV11-2 to TRBJ2-7; D call uncertain. The length of the CDR3 is 12 residues. V was cut by 5 bases and J by 12 bases, with 17 bases left in between. Germline CDR1 and CDR2: SGHAT and FQNNGV. CDR3 DNA sequence: TGTGCCAGCAGCACCGGCAAGCCTACCCTGTACTTC. Its translation is CASSTGKPTLYF.

This clonotype came up many times. DNA of the CDR3: TGTGCCACCAGCGCAGGAACCAACACTGAAGCTTTCTTT. It encodes CATSAGTNTEAFF. This chain connects TRBV24-1 to TRBJ1-1, with D unclear. The V end lost 7 bases, the J end lost 2 bases, and 10 bases lay between the germline ends. There are 13 residues in the CDR3. CDR1 and CDR2 (germline): KGHDR, SFDVKD.

With regard to this clonotype: The junction and the germline gene differ at one end; a read error may be behind it. V usage is TRBV27 and J usage is TRBJ1-5; D might be TRBD1 (6 bases). The CDR3 sequence is 16 residues long. Germline-derived CDR1 and CDR2 are MNHEY and SMNVEV (reference sequence). The CDR3 loop reads CASSSLRTEPDQPRHF. CDR3 DNA: TGTGCCAGCAGTTCCCTCCGGACAGAACCGGACCAGCCCCGGCATTTT.

V gene TRBV11-2 combines with J gene TRBJ2-7, with TRBD1 identical over 9 bases. With 0 bases clipped from V and 4 bases from J, the junction kept 7 bases outside the gene matches. From germline, CDR1 is SGHAT and CDR2 FQNNGV. CDR3 length: 16 amino acids. CDR3 coding DNA: TGTGCCAGCAGCTTAGACCCGGGGACAGGGAGGTACGAGCAGTACTTC. Encoded protein: CASSLDPGTGRYEQYF.

There are a few counts of this clonotype. V usage is TRBV19 and J usage is TRBJ2-7, with 7 bases fitting TRBD1. The CDR3 runs to 19 residues. Losses at the gene ends were 3 bases for V and 3 bases for J; bases not matched to a gene: 20. Looked up from germline, CDR1 is LNHDA and CDR2 is SQIVND (reference sequence). The CDR3 region is CASSIASGTAYGRGYEQYF. In DNA, the CDR3 is TGTGCCAGTAGTATTGCTTCGGGGACAGCGTACGGAAGGGGCTACGAGCAGTACTTC.

This rearrangement joins TRBV24-1 to TRBJ2-7, with 7 bases fitting TRBD2. CDR3 length: 12 residues. Germline V lookup: CDR1 KGHDR, CDR2 SFDVKD. Germline trimming cut 3 bases from V and 7 bases from J; bases unmatched to any gene: 2. This CDR3 is CATSDAGVEQYF. Written as DNA, the CDR3 is TGTGCCACCAGTGATGCGGGAGTTGAGCAGTACTTC.

On this clonotype: Possible read error: a much larger clone is one base away. Since no conserved phenylalanine or tryptophan closes the CDR3, a read error is the likely cause. The rearrangement uses TRBV11-2 and TRBJ2-5; 7 bases match TRBD1. The CDR3 is 15 residues long. The germline V gene encodes CDR1 SGHAT and CDR2 FQNNGV. Germline trimming cut 5 bases from V and 1 base from J; bases unmatched to any gene: 7. CDR3 amino acids: CASSLRTGPQETQYL. As DNA, the CDR3 is TGTGCCAGCAGCCTACGGACAGGTCCCCAAGAGACCCAGTACCTC.

As regards this clonotype: The conserved phenylalanine or tryptophan is not found at the CDR3 terminus, so this likely reflects a read error. The V gene is TRBV28, the J gene TRBJ2-7; TRBD2 might be the D (5 bases). V was shortened by 3 bases and J by 3 bases, with 12 bases between the two germline ends. This CDR3 comprises 14 residues. Germline CDR1 MDHEN, CDR2 SYDVKM. The DNA of the CDR3 is TGTGCCAGCAGTTTCGGTCCCGGGGACTACGAGCAGTACTAC. Translation: CASSFGPGDYEQYY.

This chain uses TRBV7-2 with TRBJ1-1; D is possibly TRBD1 (5 bases). This CDR3 has 14 amino acids. Per the germline V gene, CDR1 is SGHTA and CDR2 is FQGNSA. Between the trimmed V and J ends, which lost 5 bases and 4 bases, there was a span of 14 bases. The CDR3 loop reads CASSVGRVLTEAFF. CDR3 in DNA: TGTGCCAGCAGCGTAGGCAGGGTTCTCACTGAAGCTTTCTTT.

This clonotype was observed at least ten times. CDR3 in amino acids: CASSAATDTQYF. CDR3 coding DNA: TGTGCCAGCAGTGCGGCCACAGATACGCAGTATTTT. The rearrangement uses TRBV2 and TRBJ2-3; no clear D. CDR1 SNHLY and CDR2 FYNNEI come from the germline V gene. The CDR3 spans 12 residues. Deletions cut 4 bases from V and 2 bases from J, with 4 bases between.

This clonotype was found a few times. CDR3 sequence reads: CASSPDGTWTQYF. The CDR3 DNA sequence: TGTGCCAGCAGCCCCGACGGCACATGGACGCAGTATTTT. The chain couples TRBV11-2 to TRBJ2-3; D gene uncertain. Trimming took off 5 bases at V and 9 bases at J, with 15 bases between the two ends. Germline V gene sequence: CDR1 SGHAT, CDR2 FQNNGV. The CDR3 runs to 13 residues.

Points on this clonotype: Since a much larger clone is just one base distant, this may be a read error. The V gene is TRBV28, the J gene TRBJ2-5; either TRBD1 or TRBD2 may fit D (5 bases each). V dropped 1 base and J dropped 4 bases, with 16 bases sitting between them. Germline V gene lookup returns CDR1 MDHEN and CDR2 SYDVKM. This CDR3 is 16 amino acids long. The CDR3 nucleotides are TGTGCCAGCAGTTTATCCGAACCGGGACCCGTAGAGACCCAGTACTTC. Residues: CASSLSEPGPVETQYF.